Described below is a single T cell receptor (beta chain) sequence and its context. RNA was isolated and reverse transcribed to cDNA, the sequencing template. Only in-frame clones appear in the TCRdb table, and some are missing; sequencing was by immunoSEQ multiplex PCR. The sample contains approximately 65,000 clones, around half of which appear only once. The data were taken from a study of CD8+ T cells in alopecia areata. Across the study: Among treated patients, oral tofacitinib was administered at 5 to 10 mg twice daily. Dosing spanned 6 to 18 months on tofacitinib, then 6 months off drug.

There are 12 residues in the CDR3. Germline-derived CDR1 and CDR2 are LNHNV and YYDKDF (reference sequence). The ends were cut back, 5 bases at V and 2 bases at J, with 7 bases in the middle. Lesional scalp punch biopsies and peripheral blood came from alopecia areata patients. The clonotype was recovered from a human donor with alopecia areata. Here the sequenced sample was CD8+ T cells sorted from blood, taken at week 0. V usage is TRBV15 and J usage is TRBJ2-7, with D uncertain. The CDR3 reads CATSGGTYEQYF. The CDR3 nucleotides read TGTGCCACCAGCGGCGGCACCTACGAGCAGTACTTC.